A selection of T cell receptor beta chains follows, all from one sample in a study of T cell responses to AZD1222 COVID-19 vaccine. Clones were sequenced by immunoSEQ multiplex PCR, and TCRdb holds only the in-frame ones, with some missing. This sample has about 220,000 clones, with just over 90% found just once. The sequencing here drew on peripheral blood, taken on day 0 of MenACWY control vaccination. The receptors stem from an adult in good health. Both conserved end residues are part of each CDR3. D genes are given only for firm matches. Rows give clone size only sometimes, using once, few, many, or a class for an expanded clone.

abundance | j_gene | d_gene | v_gene | CDR3aa | CDR3nt
- | TRBJ1-4 | - | TRBV6-5 | CASSYQGRANEKLFF | TGTGCCAGCAGTTACCAGGGAAGGGCTAATGAAAAACTGTTTTTT
- | TRBJ2-1 | - | TRBV13 | CASTSDNEQFF | TGTGCCAGCACGAGTGATAATGAGCAGTTCTTC
- | TRBJ1-1 | - | TRBV6-5 | CASSLSGVPMNTEAFF | TGTGCCAGCAGTTTGTCAGGAGTACCTATGAACACTGAAGCTTTCTTT
once | TRBJ1-6 | TRBD1 | TRBV2 | CASTDRGLSSYNSPLHF | TGTGCCAGCACCGACAGGGGGCTATCCTCCTATAATTCACCCCTCCACTTT
once | TRBJ1-6 | - | TRBV5-1 | CASSLAYESSPLHF | TGCGCCAGCAGCTTGGCTTATGAGTCTTCACCCCTCCACTTT
- | TRBJ1-2 | TRBD1 | TRBV7-2 | CASSPRGDSLQYGYTF | TGTGCCAGCAGCCCCCGCGGGGACAGCTTACAGTATGGCTACACCTTC
- | TRBJ2-7 | TRBD1 | TRBV14 | CASSQDHRNRGREQYF | TGTGCCAGCAGCCAAGATCATAGGAACAGGGGGCGCGAGCAGTACTTC
- | TRBJ1-1 | - | TRBV6-5 | CASNRAMGYTEAFF | TGTGCCAGCAACCGGGCGATGGGTTATACTGAAGCTTTCTTT
- | TRBJ2-5 | - | TRBV30 | CAWSWYRGTQYF | TGTGCCTGGAGTTGGTATCGGGGGACCCAGTACTTC
- | TRBJ1-1 | - | TRBV7-9 | CASSFGTSHEAFF | TGTGCCAGCAGCTTTGGGACCTCCCACGAAGCTTTCTTT
- | TRBJ1-2 | - | TRBV5-4 | CASSTNTVYGYTF | TGTGCCAGCAGCACTAACACGGTCTATGGCTACACCTTC
- | TRBJ1-1 | TRBD1 | TRBV4-1 | CASSQRGLQGEEAFF | TGCGCCAGCAGCCAGAGGGGTCTACAGGGGGAGGAAGCTTTCTTT
- | TRBJ1-2 | - | TRBV5-1 | CASSFEGPVYGYTF | TGCGCCAGCAGCTTTGAGGGTCCCGTCTATGGCTACACCTTC
- | TRBJ2-2 | - | TRBV7-3 | CASSPGGTVNTGELFF | TGTGCCAGCAGCCCTGGCGGGACAGTAAACACCGGGGAGCTGTTTTTT
- | TRBJ2-7 | TRBD1 | TRBV7-2 | CASSLQGGQGQYEQYF | TGTGCCAGCAGCCTCCAAGGGGGACAGGGACAGTACGAGCAGTACTTC
- | TRBJ1-6 | - | TRBV19 | CASRTRGKGSGSPLHF | TGTGCCAGTAGGACAAGAGGTAAAGGGTCGGGTTCACCCCTCCACTTT
once | TRBJ1-1 | - | TRBV5-1 | CASSLGGGLAEAFF | TGCGCCAGCAGCTTGGGTGGAGGGTTGGCTGAAGCTTTCTTT
- | TRBJ1-1 | - | TRBV5-1 | CASSLDSASMNTEAFF | TGCGCCAGCAGCTTGGATTCCGCAAGCATGAACACTGAAGCTTTCTTT
- | TRBJ1-2 | TRBD1 | TRBV14 | CASSQVGQESYGYTF | TGTGCCAGCAGCCAAGTGGGACAGGAGAGCTATGGCTACACCTTC
- | TRBJ1-3 | - | TRBV21-1 | CASSKAGIHTIYF | TGTGCCAGCAGCAAAGCTGGGATTCACACCATATATTTT
- | TRBJ2-1 | TRBD2 | TRBV5-1 | CASSKSGGPYNEQFF | TGCGCCAGCAGCAAGAGCGGGGGGCCCTACAATGAGCAGTTCTTC
- | TRBJ1-4 | - | TRBV21-1 | CASSNRGHATNEKLFF | TGTGCCAGCAGCAACAGGGGGCATGCAACTAATGAAAAACTGTTTTTT
- | TRBJ2-3 | - | TRBV4-2 | CASSHRGTDTQYF | TGTGCCAGCAGCCATCGGGGCACAGATACGCAGTATTTT
- | TRBJ2-7 | - | TRBV21-1 | CASDTSGAPVAEQYF | TGTGCCAGCGACACTAGCGGGGCACCTGTGGCCGAGCAGTACTTC
- | TRBJ1-1 | - | TRBV7-9 | CASTGQGPTEAFF | TGTGCCAGCACCGGACAAGGGCCTACTGAAGCTTTCTTT
- | TRBJ1-6 | TRBD1 | TRBV28 | CASSAPEQGNSPLHF | TGTGCCAGCAGTGCCCCTGAACAGGGGAATTCACCCCTCCACTTT
- | TRBJ1-3 | - | TRBV27 | CASSGGGNTIYF | TGTGCCAGCAGTGGAGGTGGAAACACCATATATTTT
once | TRBJ1-2 | TRBD1 | TRBV6-2/TRBV6-3 | CASSLQQGNYGYTF | TGTGCCAGCAGCCTACAACAGGGGAACTATGGCTACACCTTC
- | TRBJ1-2 | - | TRBV2 | CASSVEVVGRGYTF | TGTGCCAGCAGTGTCGAGGTGGTAGGGAGAGGCTACACCTTC
- | TRBJ2-3 | - | TRBV2 | CASRGGLTDTQYF | TGTGCCAGCAGGGGGGGCCTCACAGATACGCAGTATTTT
once | TRBJ1-2 | - | TRBV10-3 | CAISLDRSYGYTF | TGTGCCATCAGCTTAGACAGGTCCTATGGCTACACCTTC
- | TRBJ2-1 | - | TRBV29-1 | CSSARTASYNGQFF | TGCAGCTCGGCTCGGACAGCCTCCTACAATGGGCAGTTCTTC
- | TRBJ2-3 | - | TRBV11-3 | CASSPTPAAAQYF | TGTGCCAGCAGCCCTACACCGGCGGCTGCGCAGTATTTT
- | TRBJ2-7 | - | TRBV18 | CASSRAQDYEQYF | TGTGCCAGCTCAAGGGCCCAGGACTACGAGCAGTACTTC
once | TRBJ1-2 | - | TRBV6-1 | CASSEGVRTAPPGYTF | TGTGCCAGCAGTGAAGGCGTGAGGACAGCCCCACCTGGCTACACCTTC
- | TRBJ1-5 | - | TRBV30 | CAWSRDSNQPQHF | TGTGCCTGGAGTCGGGACAGCAATCAGCCCCAGCATTTT
- | TRBJ2-1 | - | TRBV6-4 | CASSDQSRGGNYNEQFF | TGTGCCAGCAGTGACCAAAGCAGGGGGGGGAACTACAATGAGCAGTTCTTC
once | TRBJ1-6 | TRBD1 | TRBV5-4 | CASGTGVAYNSPLHF | TGTGCCAGCGGCACAGGGGTAGCCTATAATTCACCCCTCCACTTT
once | TRBJ1-1 | - | TRBV6-2/TRBV6-3 | CASSPRRDKNTEAFF | TGTGCCAGCAGTCCAAGGCGGGACAAGAACACTGAAGCTTTCTTT
- | TRBJ1-1 | - | TRBV3-1/TRBV3-2 | CASSWGGTEAFF | TGTGCCAGCAGTTGGGGGGGCACTGAAGCTTTCTTT
- | TRBJ1-2 | - | TRBV2 | CASSDVSGQNYGYTF | TGTGCCAGCAGTGATGTATCGGGCCAAAACTATGGCTACACCTTC
- | TRBJ1-6 | - | TRBV6-2/TRBV6-3 | CASSRRQNSPLHF | TGTGCCAGCAGTCGACGGCAGAATTCACCCCTCCACTTT
- | TRBJ2-1 | - | TRBV19 | CASSIGGRRNEQFF | TGTGCCAGTAGTATCGGTGGCAGGAGGAATGAGCAGTTCTTC
- | TRBJ1-3 | - | TRBV5-1 | CASSARDGSGNTIYF | TGCGCCAGCAGCGCGAGGGACGGCTCTGGAAACACCATATATTTT
- | TRBJ2-1 | TRBD2 | TRBV10-1 | CATLLSGGAYNEQFF | TGCGCCACCTTACTTAGCGGGGGGGCTTACAATGAGCAGTTCTTC
- | TRBJ2-5 | TRBD2 | TRBV4-3 | CASSQERYRTSRETQYF | TGCGCCAGCAGCCAAGAAAGGTATAGGACTAGCAGAGAGACCCAGTACTTC
- | TRBJ2-1 | TRBD2 | TRBV4-2 | CASSQRQRGNEQFF | TGTGCCAGCAGCCAACGACAGCGGGGTAATGAGCAGTTCTTC
- | TRBJ1-6 | TRBD1 | TRBV5-4 | CASSALQGMNNSPLHF | TGTGCCAGCAGCGCCCTACAGGGGATGAATAATTCACCCCTCCACTTT
- | TRBJ2-7 | - | TRBV5-6 | CASSLRQRYEQYF | TGTGCCAGCAGCTTGAGGCAACGCTACGAGCAGTACTTC
- | TRBJ1-2 | - | TRBV2 | CASTGNYGYTF | TGTGCCAGCACAGGGAACTATGGCTACACCTTC
- | TRBJ1-5 | - | TRBV7-8 | CASSYEQVAPQHF | TGTGCCAGCAGTTACGAGCAAGTCGCGCCCCAGCATTTT